The clone carrying this T cell receptor (beta chain) was observed a few times. Its specificity is unknown. The data stem from a study of OX40 agonist ivuxolimab in advanced cancers. Study overall: Across the patients, intravenous ivuxolimab was delivered every 2 weeks at 0.01 to 10 mg/kg. Overall study results and limits: Fewer expanded clones were found on average in CD4+ than in CD8+ T cells.

The germline CDR1 and CDR2 sequences are MDHEN and SYDVKM. Trimming shortened V by 0 bases and J by 0 bases, and 11 bases separated the two germline ends. CDR3 length: 16 amino acids. TCRdb keeps only in-frame clones here, not all; method: immunoSEQ multiplex PCR. The sample yields some 75,000 clones, 84% seen once. The sample was CD4+ or CD8+ T cells sorted from blood, taken in a trial of the OX40 agonist ivuxolimab. The genes are TRBV28 and TRBJ1-1, with D possibly TRBD1 on 5 matching bases. This clonotype was obtained from an adult with an advanced solid tumor such as melanoma, head and neck, liver or kidney cancer. The chain's CDR3 is CASSLWRGSLNTEAFF. CDR3 bases: TGTGCCAGCAGTTTATGGAGGGGCAGCTTGAACACTGAAGCTTTCTTT.